The clone carrying this T cell receptor beta chain was recorded at least ten times. Its target is not known. All donors comprised healthy Caucasians. The data are from a study of identical twins. Whole-study results and caveats: Weaker excess sharing between twins was seen in beta out-of-frame sequences. The same donors were not followed; conclusions instead depended on cross-sectional statistical analysis. Abundant beta clonotypes from cord blood bore fewer insertions; memory repertoires lacked this pattern.

TCRdb re-derived calls from the 5' RACE reads in MiXCR, one entry per CDR3 protein. The sample carries around 340,000 distinct CDR3 sequences, roughly 10% recorded once. Trimming took 5 bases from V and 7 from J; bases not matched to a gene: 14. From germline, CDR1 is SGHRS and CDR2 YFSETQ. The CDR3 extends over 15 amino acids. The V call is TRBV5-1, the J call TRBJ1-2; 7 bases match TRBD1. Source material: naive T cells sorted from blood. The receptor was isolated from a woman between 45 and 65 years old in good health. The CDR3 loop is CASRTDREWEAGYTF. DNA of the CDR3: TGCGCCAGCAGGACCGACAGGGAATGGGAGGCTGGCTACACCTTC. Filled out from reference TRBV5-1 and TRBJ1-2, the complete variable domain reads KAGVTQTPRYLIKTRGQQVTLSCSPISGHRSVSWYQQTPGQGLQFLFEYFSETQRNKGNFPGRFSGRQFSNSRSEMNVSTLELGDSALYLCASRTDREWEAGYTFGSGTRLTVV.